Listed here are 15 T cell receptor beta chains from one sample, sequenced in a study of blood T cell repertoires in COVID-19. Method: immunoSEQ multiplex PCR; TCRdb's copy keeps in-frame clones and lacks some. The sample holds about 300,000 clones; around 86% are singletons and the top ten take approximately 4.1%. What was sequenced was PBMCs or T cells enriched from blood (not recorded which). The source of these receptors is a man younger than 45 who had recovered from COVID-19.

As to this clone: An end of the junction does not agree with germline; a read error may underlie this. The rearrangement uses TRBV7-9 and TRBJ1-4; no firm D call. The germline V gene encodes CDR1 SEHNR and CDR2 FQNEAQ (reference sequence). CDR3 length equals 12 residues. As DNA, the CDR3 is TGTGCCAGCCAGGCTTCTAACGAAAAACTGTTTTTT. Translating it yields CASQASNEKLFF. Combining the CDR3 with reference TRBV7-9 and TRBJ1-4 gives the whole variable domain DTGVSQNPRHKITKRGQNVTFRCDPISEHNRLYWYRQTLGQGPEFLTYFQNEAQLEKSRLLSDRFSAERPKGSFSTLEIQRTEQGDSAMYLCASQASNEKLFFGSGTQLSVL.

V and J are TRBV3-1 (or the pseudogene TRBV3-2) and TRBJ1-2, with 8 bases identical to TRBD1. Germline trimming cut 3 bases from V and 8 bases from J; bases unmatched to any gene: 11. This CDR3 comprises 15 residues. Germline CDR1 LGHDT, CDR2 YNNKEL (reference sequence). The CDR3 is CASSQPLQGARGYTF. For the CDR3, the DNA is TGTGCCAGCAGCCAGCCACTCCAGGGGGCGCGGGGCTACACCTTC.

The J gene is TRBJ1-2, the V gene TRBV20-1, with TRBD1 matching 11 bases. The junction had 11 bases not matched to a gene; V was cut back by 3 bases and J by 8 bases. The V gene's germline CDR1 is DFQATT and CDR2 SNEGSKA (reference sequence). The CDR3 loop spans 15 amino acids. CDR3 in DNA: TGCAGTGCTAGTCGAAACGGACAGGGGGCGAGGGGCTACACCTTC. This codes for CSASRNGQGARGYTF.

This chain links TRBV24-1 with TRBJ2-5; 8 bases line up with TRBD1. Germline CDR1 KGHDR, CDR2 SFDVKD. The CDR3 contains 15 residues. Trimming cost V 4 bases and J 2 bases; bases outside gene matches: 5. The CDR3 region has the DNA TGTGCCACCAGTGACCGGGACAGGAGACAAGAGACCCAGTACTTC. It is translated as CATSDRDRRQETQYF.

The CDR3 region is CASSRTGPNYGYTF. CDR3 coding DNA: TGTGCCAGCAGTCGGACAGGGCCTAACTATGGCTACACCTTC. This rearrangement joins TRBV5-4 to TRBJ1-2; 8 nucleotides agree with TRBD1. This CDR3 spans 14 amino acids. V was pared by 5 bases and J by 0 bases, with 3 bases of the junction left unmatched. The germline V gene has CDR1 SGHNT and CDR2 YYREEE (reference sequence). The full variable domain, with the rest looked up from reference TRBV5-4 and TRBJ1-2, is ETGVTQSPTHLIKTRGQQVTLRCSSQSGHNTVSWYQQALGQGPQFIFQYYREEENGRGNFPPRFSGLQFPNYSSELNVNALELDDSALYLCASSRTGPNYGYTFGSGTRLTVV.

This clone has only a few counts. CDR3 sequence reads: CASSQERSGPYNEQFF. The CDR3 coding sequence is TGTGCCAGCAGCCAAGAACGGAGCGGACCTTACAATGAGCAGTTCTTC. This chain joins TRBV4-2 and TRBJ2-1; a possible D gene is TRBD2 (5 bases). Trimming removed 0 bases at V and 4 bases at J, with 13 bases between. The CDR3 is 16 residues long. Looked up from germline, CDR1 is LGHNA and CDR2 is YNFKEQ.

This chain links TRBV28 with TRBJ2-7; 8 positions agree with TRBD1. The J segment lost 6 bases and the V segment lost 5 bases, leaving 6 bases of the junction unmatched. Germline V gene lookup returns CDR1 MDHEN and CDR2 SYDVKM. This CDR3 is built from 13 residues. The CDR3: CASSTRTGPEQYF. DNA of the CDR3: TGTGCCAGCAGTACTCGGACAGGGCCCGAGCAGTACTTC.

The chain has TRBV6-4 and TRBJ2-1; D may be TRBD2 (6 bases). The CDR3 runs 15 residues. The V end lost 6 bases, the J end lost 8 bases, and 20 bases lay between the germline ends. Germline CDR1 is MRHNA and CDR2 is SNTAGT. The CDR3 sequence: CASRFTSSEIYEQFF. CDR3 nucleotides: TGTGCCAGCAGATTTACTAGCTCCGAAATCTATGAGCAGTTCTTC.

V and J are TRBV11-2 and TRBJ2-1, with TRBD2 matching 8 bases. The CDR3 has 17 residues. Germline V CDR1 and CDR2: SGHAT, FQNNGV. The junction had 11 bases not matched to a gene; V was cut back by 1 base and J by 6 bases. The chain's CDR3 is CASSLGSLAGGLNEQFF. Written as DNA, the CDR3 is TGTGCCAGCAGCTTAGGGTCGCTGGCGGGGGGCCTCAATGAGCAGTTCTTC.

This clone was picked up a small number of times. V usage is TRBV6-1 and J usage is TRBJ1-2; tentative D call: TRBD1 (6 bases). The V end lost 3 bases, the J end lost 4 bases, and 9 bases lay between the germline ends. The CDR3 spans 13 residues. The germline V gene has CDR1 MNHNS and CDR2 SASEGT. The CDR3 DNA reads TGTGCCAGCAGTGATAGGGGGGGCTATGGCTACACCTTC. Encoded protein: CASSDRGGYGYTF.

This clone showed up just a few times. V is TRBV18 and J is TRBJ1-2, with a tentative D call TRBD1 (6 bases). CDR3 length: 14 residues. The germline V gene has CDR1 KGHSH and CDR2 LQKENI. Deletions cut 0 bases from V and 3 bases from J, with 8 bases between. The CDR3 DNA is TGTGCCAGCTCACCACCTGGGGGCTACTATGGCTACACCTTC. Its translation is CASSPPGGYYGYTF.

The chain has TRBV6-5 and TRBJ1-1; weak D call: TRBD1 (5 bases). In germline, CDR1 is MNHEY, CDR2 SVGAGI. V lost 8 bases and J lost 1, with 11 bases in between. The CDR3 runs to 13 residues. This chain's CDR3 is CASLRDRNTEAFF. The CDR3, as DNA: TGTGCCAGCCTCCGAGACAGGAACACTGAAGCTTTCTTT.

The V call is TRBV10-1, the J call TRBJ2-5; D possibly corresponds to TRBD1 (5 bases). CDR1 and CDR2 (germline): WNHNN, SYGVQD (reference sequence). CDR3 length: 16 residues. The V end lost 3 bases, the J end lost 6 bases, and 20 bases lay between the germline ends. CDR3 coding DNA: TGCGCCAGCAGTGACGATCGCAGGCAGGGCAGACAGACCCAGTACTTC. Translated: CASSDDRRQGRQTQYF.

The rearrangement links TRBV2 to TRBJ1-2, with a weak D call TRBD1 (5 bases). Germline V lookup: CDR1 SNHLY, CDR2 FYNNEI. The CDR3 runs to 15 residues. Trimming took 2 bases from V and 8 from J, leaving 18 bases between them. CDR3 protein: CASSEQAGQTGGYTF. The CDR3 bases are TGTGCCAGCAGTGAACAGGCGGGGCAGACGGGAGGCTACACCTTC.

V gene TRBV7-8 combines with J gene TRBJ1-6; 9 positions agree with TRBD1. The germline gives CDR1 SGHVS, CDR2 FQNEAQ. This CDR3 contains 16 residues. After removal of 2 bases from V and 10 bases from J, the junction contained 9 bases not matched to a gene. CDR3 nucleotide sequence: TGTGCCAGCAGCTTAACCCTCGGGACAGGGTTGTCACCCCTCCACTTT. Translated: CASSLTLGTGLSPLHF.